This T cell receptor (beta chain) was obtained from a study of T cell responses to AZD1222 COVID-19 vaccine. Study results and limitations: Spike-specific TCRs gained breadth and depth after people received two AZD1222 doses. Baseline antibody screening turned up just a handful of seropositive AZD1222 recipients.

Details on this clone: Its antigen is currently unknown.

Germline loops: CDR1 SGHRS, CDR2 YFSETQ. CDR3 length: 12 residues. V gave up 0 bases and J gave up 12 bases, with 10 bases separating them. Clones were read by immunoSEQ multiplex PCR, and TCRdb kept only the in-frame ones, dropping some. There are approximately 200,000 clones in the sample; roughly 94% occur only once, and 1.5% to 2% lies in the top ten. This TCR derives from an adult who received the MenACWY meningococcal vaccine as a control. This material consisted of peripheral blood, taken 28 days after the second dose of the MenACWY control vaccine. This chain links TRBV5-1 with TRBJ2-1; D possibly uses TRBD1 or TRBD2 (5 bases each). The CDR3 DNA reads TGCGCCAGCAGCTTGGGAGGGACGCGGCAGTTCTTC. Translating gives CASSLGGTRQFF.